A single sample gave rise to the 27 T cell receptor beta chains below, sequenced in a study of spatial heterogeneity in lung cancer. MiXCR was run by TCRdb on the 5' RACE reads, yielding one entry per CDR3 protein. The data show 35,000 to 55,000 distinct CDR3 sequences, roughly 13% seen once. Documented time point: sample taken at primary tumor resection. Extraction of whole RNA from tumor, nontumor lung or frozen PBMC preceded unsorted sequencing. The sequencing used PBMCs, collected at surgery. Receptors were obtained from a male donor with early-stage non-small cell lung cancer.

This clonotype has more than one count but fewer than ten. This chain joins TRBV9 and TRBJ2-3; D is unresolved. The CDR3 length is 16 residues. Trimming took 0 bases from V and 0 from J, leaving 11 bases between them. CDR1 is SGDLS and CDR2 is YYNGEE in the germline V gene. The CDR3 spells CASSVDGSPSTDTQYF. The CDR3 nucleotides read TGTGCCAGCAGCGTAGACGGGTCTCCTAGCACAGATACGCAGTATTTT.

This clonotype was seen a few times. This rearrangement joins TRBV20-1 to TRBJ2-2; 8 bases line up with TRBD2. The V gene end was trimmed by 4 bases and the J gene end by 6 bases; junction bases not matched to a gene: 7. The CDR3 is made up of 14 amino acids. CDR1 and CDR2 (germline): DFQATT, SNEGSKA (reference sequence). The CDR3 DNA follows: TGCAGTGCTATGACTAGCGCGATGGCCGGGGAGCTGTTTTTT. It encodes CSAMTSAMAGELFF.

This clonotype was found many times. This chain links TRBV29-1 with TRBJ2-3; D is uncertain. The germline gives CDR1 SQVTM, CDR2 ANQGSEA. The CDR3 covers 12 residues. V lost 0 bases to trimming and J lost 2 bases, with 3 bases between them. The CDR3 reads CSVEDHTDTQYF. CDR3 coding DNA: TGCAGCGTTGAAGATCACACAGATACGCAGTATTTT.

The CDR3 DNA reads TGCAGCGTTGAAGGGACAGGGAGCGGTACAGATACGCAGTATTTT. Encoded protein: CSVEGTGSGTDTQYF. The V call is TRBV29-1, the J call TRBJ2-3; 8 nucleotides agree with TRBD1. The junction had 6 bases not matched to a gene; V was cut back by 1 base and J by 3 bases. This CDR3 spans 15 amino acids. Looked up from germline, CDR1 is SQVTM and CDR2 is ANQGSEA.

This clonotype was recorded at least ten times. The chain recombines TRBV29-1 with TRBJ1-1; TRBD1 agrees at 7 bases. The V segment lost 7 bases and the J segment 6 bases; nucleotides outside the gene matches: 5. The germline gives CDR1 SQVTM, CDR2 ANQGSEA. CDR3 length equals 11 residues. The CDR3 protein is CSANRGAEAFF. The CDR3 DNA is TGCAGCGCTAACAGGGGCGCTGAAGCTTTCTTT.

The rearrangement joins TRBV7-9 to TRBJ2-3, with 7 bases matching TRBD1. The J segment lost 0 bases and the V segment lost 5 bases, leaving 5 bases of the junction unmatched. Looked up from germline, CDR1 is SEHNR and CDR2 is FQNEAQ (reference sequence). The CDR3 runs to 15 residues. As DNA, the CDR3 is TGTGCCAGCAGCGATGGACAGGCCAGCACAGATACGCAGTATTTT. Translating it yields CASSDGQASTDTQYF.

This clonotype has a handful of counts. The genes are TRBV23-1 and TRBJ1-5; 7 nucleotides agree with TRBD1. TRBV23-1 is filed as an ORF, its function uncertain. The CDR3 runs 15 residues. With V trimmed by 0 bases and J by 6 bases, 5 bases remained unmatched. The CDR3 is CASSQSYRGGQPQHF. CDR3 bases: TGCGCCAGCAGTCAATCGTACAGGGGAGGTCAGCCCCAGCATTTT.

V gene TRBV5-1 combines with J gene TRBJ2-3; 8 bases are a match to TRBD2. The CDR3 is 15 residues long. Germline V lookup: CDR1 SGHRS, CDR2 YFSETQ. The V segment lost 2 bases and the J segment 4 bases; nucleotides outside the gene matches: 6. This CDR3 is CASSFGASGSDTQYF. The DNA for the CDR3 is TGCGCCAGCAGCTTTGGGGCTAGCGGGTCAGATACGCAGTATTTT. The variable domain in full, completed from reference TRBV5-1 and TRBJ2-3, reads KAGVTQTPRYLIKTRGQQVTLSCSPISGHRSVSWYQQTPGQGLQFLFEYFSETQRNKGNFPGRFSGRQFSNSRSEMNVSTLELGDSALYLCASSFGASGSDTQYFGPGTRLTVL.

This clonotype was found a few times. J is TRBJ1-5 and V is TRBV6-1, with D perhaps TRBD1 (5 bases). Trimming stripped 2 bases from V and 12 bases from J, with 14 bases between. Germline V gives CDR1 MNHNS, CDR2 SASEGT. The CDR3 loop spans 13 amino acids. CDR3: CASSEPGTPGQHF. CDR3 sequence (DNA): TGTGCCAGCAGTGAACCAGGGACTCCGGGCCAGCATTTT.

The genes are TRBV5-1 and TRBJ2-7; the D is unclear. The CDR3 totals 15 residues. Germline lookup yields CDR1 SGHRS and CDR2 YFSETQ. V was cut by 6 bases and J by 5 bases, with 21 bases left in between. The CDR3 DNA sequence: TGCGCCAGCACCCTTGGGGTTGGCAGTAGGAACGAGCAGTACTTC. As protein: CASTLGVGSRNEQYF.

The chain joins TRBV18 to TRBJ2-1; D is perhaps TRBD1 (6 bases). The CDR3 consists of 13 residues. Germline assignment: CDR1 KGHSH and CDR2 LQKENI. The V gene lost 5 bases and the J gene lost 10 bases, with 15 bases spanning the gap. The CDR3 DNA reads as TGTGCCAGCTCATCGTACGACAGGTCGGAGCAGTTCTTC. Translation: CASSSYDRSEQFF.

This clonotype was counted only a few times. The junction departs from germline at one end; a sequencing error may be responsible. The chain links TRBV6-1 to TRBJ2-3; 9 bases line up with TRBD2. CDR1 MNHNS and CDR2 SASEGT come from the germline V gene. This CDR3 spans 14 amino acids. The CDR3 DNA follows: TGTGCCAGCACCTCCGGGACTAGCAAAGATACGCAGTATTTT. This encodes CASTSGTSKDTQYF.

The sample holds a few counts of this clonotype. The chain uses TRBV18 and TRBJ2-7; 8 nucleotides line up with TRBD2. This CDR3 has 14 residues. J was trimmed by 5 bases and V by 9 bases; bases with no gene match: 12. Germline V CDR1 and CDR2: KGHSH, LQKENI. The CDR3 loop reads CASSTGRGANEQYF. The DNA for the CDR3 is TGTGCCAGTTCCACCGGGCGGGGGGCGAACGAGCAGTACTTC.

This clonotype was seen a handful of times. The chain combines TRBV5-6 with TRBJ2-5; D is unresolved. V shed 2 bases and J shed 1 base, with 6 bases lying between them. CDR3 length: 13 amino acids. CDR1 and CDR2 (germline): SGHDT, YYEEEE. CDR3 nucleotide sequence: TGTGCCAGCAGCTTATGGGTCCAAGAGACCCAGTACTTC. This translates into CASSLWVQETQYF. The full variable domain, completed using reference TRBV5-6 and TRBJ2-5, is DAGVTQSPTHLIKTRGQQVTLRCSPKSGHDTVSWYQQALGQGPQFIFQYYEEEERQRGNFPDRFSGHQFPNYSSELNVNALLLGDSALYLCASSLWVQETQYFGPGTRLLVL.

Concerning this clonotype itself: Just one base apart from a much larger clone, this may be a read error. The genes are TRBV12-3 or TRBV12-4 and TRBJ2-2; no clear D. The ends were cut back, 4 bases at V and 3 bases at J, with 12 bases in the middle. The CDR3 loop spans 15 amino acids. The CDR3 loop reads CASSWRTPDTGELFF. CDR3 nucleotide sequence: TGTGCCAGCAGTTGGCGGACGCCGGACACCGGGGAGCTGTTTTTT.

Many counts were recorded for this clonotype. The rearrangement joins TRBV9 to TRBJ1-6, with 10 bases that match TRBD1. The CDR3 is 16 residues long. CDR1 is SGDLS, CDR2 YYNGEE, per germline. V dropped 4 bases and J dropped 8; count of bases not matched to a gene: 9. The CDR3, as DNA: TGTGCCAGCAGCTCTGAAACCGGGACAGGGGATTCACCCCTCCACTTT. Residues: CASSSETGTGDSPLHF. The whole variable domain, remainder taken from reference TRBV9 and TRBJ1-6, is DSGVTQTPKHLITATGQRVTLRCSPRSGDLSVYWYQQSLDQGLQFLIQYYNGEERAKGNILERFSAQQFPDLHSELNLSSLELGDSALYFCASSSETGTGDSPLHFGNGTRLTVT.

This clonotype was seen ten or more times. The rearrangement uses TRBV7-9 and TRBJ1-1; D is unclear. The CDR3 runs 12 residues. Germline CDR1 and CDR2: SEHNR and FQNEAQ (reference sequence). V lost 5 bases to trimming and J lost 7 bases, with 11 bases between them. The CDR3 protein is CASSLVILEAFF. For the CDR3, the DNA is TGTGCCAGCAGCCTAGTGATCCTTGAAGCTTTCTTT. Variable domain in full (rest from reference TRBV7-9 and TRBJ1-1): DTGVSQNPRHKITKRGQNVTFRCDPISEHNRLYWYRQTLGQGPEFLTYFQNEAQLEKSRLLSDRFSAERPKGSFSTLEIQRTEQGDSAMYLCASSLVILEAFFGQGTRLTVV.

A few counts support this clonotype. The rearrangement joins TRBV6-1 to TRBJ2-7; no reliable D call. Germline CDR1 reads MNHNS; CDR2 reads SASEGT. Trimming removed 5 bases from V and 4 bases from J, with 18 bases in between. The CDR3 has 15 amino acids. For the CDR3, the DNA is TGTGCCAGCAGTCCGCCTGACCGATACGATTACGAGCAGTACTTC. Its protein product is CASSPPDRYDYEQYF.

This clonotype was counted only a few times. The rearrangement uses TRBV12-3 or TRBV12-4 and TRBJ2-1; 8 nucleotides agree with TRBD2. The CDR3 length is 15 residues. V was clipped by 5 bases and J by 5 bases; unmatched bases: 8. Here the CDR3 reads CASSPRGGPDNEQFF. CDR3 coding DNA: TGTGCCAGCAGTCCTCGGGGGGGCCCAGACAATGAGCAGTTCTTC.

The chain carries TRBV7-2 and TRBJ2-5; the D gene is possibly TRBD1 (6 bases). The length of the CDR3 is 14 residues. CDR1 and CDR2 (germline): SGHTA, FQGNSA. The V gene lost 3 bases and the J gene lost 1 base, with 9 bases spanning the gap. The CDR3 loop is CASSLEGGQETQYF. The CDR3 bases are TGTGCCAGCAGCTTGGAAGGGGGCCAAGAGACCCAGTACTTC.

The chain couples TRBV6-1 to TRBJ2-7, with 8 bases that match TRBD2. With V trimmed by 6 bases and J by 1 base, 11 bases remained unmatched. Germline loops: CDR1 MNHNS, CDR2 SASEGT. The CDR3 is 16 amino acids. The DNA of the CDR3 is TGTGCCAGCAGGGAGCACGGGGGGGACTTTTCCTACGAGCAGTACTTC. Translating gives CASREHGGDFSYEQYF.

This clonotype was detected a few times. V is TRBV20-1 and J is TRBJ2-1, with TRBD2 matching over 8 bases. With V trimmed by 2 bases and J by 6 bases, 9 bases remained unmatched. Germline V gene lookup returns CDR1 DFQATT and CDR2 SNEGSKA (reference sequence). The CDR3 covers 15 residues. CDR3 residues: CSARRGTRTRNEQFF. The CDR3 bases are TGCAGTGCTAGACGCGGGACTAGAACTCGCAATGAGCAGTTCTTC.

V gene TRBV5-1 combines with J gene TRBJ2-7, with D unresolved. CDR1 is SGHRS and CDR2 is YFSETQ in the germline V gene. V was trimmed by 1 base and J by 2 bases, leaving 10 bases between them. The CDR3 runs to 14 residues. The CDR3 sequence: CASSLRGPTYEQYF. DNA of the CDR3: TGCGCCAGCAGCTTGAGAGGACCTACCTACGAGCAGTACTTC.

Comments on this clonotype: A much more abundant neighbour one base away suggests this may be a read error. The chain combines TRBV10-3 with TRBJ1-5; no firm D call. Trimming left V 0 bases short and J 6 bases short, with 15 bases between. The CDR3 runs to 16 residues. Germline V gene lookup returns CDR1 ENHRY and CDR2 SYGVKD. The chain's CDR3 is CAISESARTGSQPQHF. The CDR3 nucleotides are TGTGCCATCAGTGAGTCAGCCAGGACTGGCAGTCAGCCCCAGCATTTT.

V is TRBV4-1 and J is TRBJ1-2; weak D call: TRBD1 (5 bases). From germline, CDR1 is MGHRA and CDR2 YSYEKL. V was shortened by 10 bases and J by 2 bases, with 14 bases between the two germline ends. This CDR3 contains 13 residues. The CDR3 nucleotides read TGCGCCACGGGGACCGGGCAGAACTATGGCTACACCTTC. It is translated as CATGTGQNYGYTF.

In its sample, this clonotype was seen many times. This chain links TRBV20-1 with TRBJ1-1; D is ambiguous. The CDR3 contains 13 residues. V lost 1 base, J lost 7 bases, and 13 bases lay in between. Germline CDR1 is DFQATT and CDR2 is SNEGSKA (reference sequence). The CDR3 spells CSARALSGVEAFF. The DNA for the CDR3 is TGCAGTGCTAGAGCGTTGTCAGGAGTTGAAGCTTTCTTT.

In its sample, this clonotype was seen many times. The chain links TRBV20-1 to TRBJ2-7, with no clear D. The V end lost 3 bases, the J end lost 3 bases, and 9 bases lay between the germline ends. From germline, CDR1 is DFQATT and CDR2 SNEGSKA (reference sequence). There are 12 residues in the CDR3. This chain's CDR3 is CSASSGRYEQYF. CDR3 DNA: TGCAGTGCTAGCTCAGGACGCTACGAGCAGTACTTC.